The T cell receptor beta chain described here comes from a study of blood T cell repertoires in COVID-19. Background on the study: Italy, Spain and the United States were the sources of the convalescent and acute COVID-19 samples. T cells, B-cell-depleted T cells, or PBMCs supplied cDNA or gDNA.

Original data processing: Amplification from reference gene primers served as the basis for estimated nucleated cell counts. Clones were read by immunoSEQ multiplex PCR, and TCRdb kept only the in-frame ones, dropping some. The V and J calls and clone size were taken over from that table, and D and trimming were inferred from the DNA. Of a few hundred thousand clones in the sample, almost 85% were seen once. Germline V gene data show CDR1 as MNHEY and CDR2 as SVGAGI. The CDR3 is 13 amino acids. V lost 4 bases to trimming and J lost 5 bases, with 9 bases between them. A few counts support this clone. The chain recombines TRBV6-5 with TRBJ1-5; D is perhaps TRBD1 (5 bases). The sample taken for sequencing was peripheral blood. The receptor was isolated from a human donor in a cohort sampled during active COVID-19. CDR3 sequence (DNA): TGTGCCAGCAGTTCTGACAGATATCAGCCCCAGCATTTT. This encodes CASSSDRYQPQHF.